This T cell receptor (beta chain) was retrieved from a study of blood T cell repertoires in COVID-19. Study background: The United States, Italy and Spain were the sources of the acute and convalescent COVID-19 samples.

Authors' data handling: Estimates of nucleated cell counts were drawn from the amplification of reference gene primers. Clones were read by immunoSEQ multiplex PCR, and TCRdb kept only the in-frame ones, dropping some. V and J calls and clone size follow that table, whereas D and trimming were derived from the DNA. The sample records around 210,000 clones, 65% to 90% being singletons. This CDR3 contains 13 residues. From germline, CDR1 is MDHEN and CDR2 SYDVKM. The rearrangement joins TRBV28 to TRBJ2-7, with 10 bases matching TRBD2. Sequencing used peripheral blood. The clonotype originates from a human donor in a cohort sampled during active COVID-19. The CDR3 nucleotides read TGTGTAGTGTCGGGACTAGCGTTGGGGGGGCAGTACTTC. The encoded protein is CVVSGLALGGQYF.